These 27 T cell receptor beta chains originate from one sample sequenced in a study of T cells in Graves' hyperthyroidism and ophthalmopathy. RNA transcripts served as the template for amplifying TCR beta CDR3 regions. HTBI primers were used for first-round RT-PCR of the TCR CDR3. TCRdb ran MiXCR on the multiplex PCR reads and lists one entry per CDR3 protein. Of about 380,000 distinct CDR3 sequences listed, 14% are singletons. The source material was blood. These receptors were obtained from a woman between 55 and 75 years old with Graves' hyperthyroidism.

This rearrangement joins TRBV27 to TRBJ2-3, with 14 bases lining up with TRBD2. Trimming removed 4 bases from V and 4 bases from J; junction bases left unmatched: 10. CDR3 size: 18 residues. CDR1 MNHEY and CDR2 SMNVEV come from the germline V gene (reference sequence). CDR3 DNA sequence: TGTGCCAGCAGTTCTCTGACTAGCGGGAGGGCCCGCCCAGATACGCAGTATTTT. Its protein is CASSSLTSGRARPDTQYF.

Many counts were recorded for this clonotype. The rearrangement links TRBV30 to TRBJ1-1; TRBD1 matches at 7 bases. This CDR3 comprises 14 residues. V shed 2 bases, J shed 5 bases, and the junction held 8 bases outside the gene matches. Per germline, CDR1 GTSNPN and CDR2 SVGIG (reference sequence). The DNA of the CDR3 is TGTGCCTGGAGTCTGAAGGGGGCGCGGACTGAAGCTTTCTTT. Protein product: CAWSLKGARTEAFF.

In DNA form, the CDR3 reads TGTGCCAGTAGTATAAGGAGGTTGGGGGTGACTGGGGCCAACGTCCTGACTTTC. Protein sequence: CASSIRRLGVTGANVLTF. The chain recombines TRBV19 with TRBJ2-6; D may be TRBD1 or TRBD2 (5 bases each). Trimming shortened V by 2 bases and J by 2 bases, and 16 bases separated the two germline ends. Germline CDR1 is LNHDA and CDR2 is SQIVND (reference sequence). The CDR3 has 18 amino acids.

This clonotype showed up many times. This chain links TRBV28 with TRBJ2-5; a possible D gene is TRBD2 (5 bases). Trimming took off 3 bases at V and 5 bases at J, with 22 bases between the two ends. Germline V gene sequence: CDR1 MDHEN, CDR2 SYDVKM. The CDR3 consists of 17 residues. The CDR3 DNA sequence: TGTGCCAGCAGTTTTTCAGAGACCAACCTCGGCGGGGAGACCCAGTACTTC. Amino acids: CASSFSETNLGGETQYF.

Ten or more counts support this clonotype. The J gene is TRBJ2-3, the V gene TRBV7-9; possibly TRBD1 for D (6 bases). The CDR3 sequence is 13 residues long. The germline V gene encodes CDR1 SEHNR and CDR2 FQNEAQ (reference sequence). Trimming cost V 3 bases and J 6 bases, with 10 bases left between them. CDR3 protein: CASSFTQGDTQYF. The CDR3 bases are TGTGCCAGCAGCTTTACTCAGGGGGATACGCAGTATTTT.

V gene TRBV19 combines with J gene TRBJ2-2; 7 nucleotides agree with TRBD1. The CDR3 covers 14 residues. With 4 bases clipped from V and 8 bases from J, the junction kept 7 bases outside the gene matches. Germline V lookup: CDR1 LNHDA, CDR2 SQIVND (reference sequence). CDR3 DNA: TGTGCCAGTAGTACCGGACAGGCCTGGGGGGAGCTGTTTTTT. As protein: CASSTGQAWGELFF.

In its sample, this clonotype was seen many times. V and J are TRBV6-5 and TRBJ2-7; D is perhaps TRBD1 or TRBD2 (6 bases each). Trimming pared 0 bases from V and 2 bases from J, leaving 23 bases between. The germline gives CDR1 MNHEY, CDR2 SVGAGI. This CDR3 contains 19 residues. The CDR3: CASSYSTGGWQGIPYEQYF. The CDR3 DNA is TGTGCCAGCAGTTACTCCACTGGGGGGTGGCAGGGGATACCCTACGAGCAGTACTTC.

The sample holds a few counts of this clonotype. The junction and the germline gene differ at one end; a read error may be behind it. The J gene is TRBJ1-1, the V gene TRBV7-2; D is undetermined. CDR1 SGHTA and CDR2 FQGNSA come from the germline V gene. The CDR3 covers 14 residues. The CDR3 here is CASSLAVGSIEAFF. The CDR3 nucleotides are TGTGCCAGCAGTTTAGCCGTCGGGTCGATCGAAGCTTTCTTT.

This clonotype is a singleton in its sample. V and J are TRBV10-3 and TRBJ2-2, with D perhaps TRBD2 (5 bases). Germline loops: CDR1 ENHRY, CDR2 SYGVKD. Deletions cut 6 bases from V and 4 bases from J, with 12 bases between. The CDR3 loop spans 14 amino acids. CDR3 residues: CAISPTEGTGELFF. The CDR3 bases are TGTGCCATCAGCCCCACAGAGGGCACCGGGGAGCTGTTTTTT.

This clonotype has at least ten counts. The rearrangement links TRBV2 to TRBJ1-2, with unresolved D. V was clipped by 6 bases and J by 8 bases, with 16 bases between them. There are 13 residues in the CDR3. CDR1 SNHLY and CDR2 FYNNEI come from the germline V gene. The CDR3 protein is CASSAEHSGGYTF. In DNA form, the CDR3 reads TGTGCCAGCAGCGCAGAACACTCGGGAGGCTACACCTTC.

The sample holds many counts of this clonotype. The chain couples TRBV20-1 to TRBJ1-2, with unresolved D. In germline, CDR1 is DFQATT, CDR2 SNEGSKA (reference sequence). This CDR3 comprises 11 residues. V lost 6 bases, J lost 7 bases, and 12 bases lay in between. This chain's CDR3 is CSAPMVPGYTF. In DNA, the CDR3 is TGCAGTGCCCCCATGGTGCCTGGCTACACCTTC.

Ten or more counts support this clonotype. The V and J genes are TRBV7-9 and TRBJ2-3; D may be TRBD1 (6 bases). The CDR3 consists of 15 residues. V lost 6 bases to trimming and J lost 1 base, with 14 bases between them. Germline CDR1 reads SEHNR; CDR2 reads FQNEAQ (reference sequence). The CDR3 loop reads CASSSRGFGTDTQYF. CDR3 DNA: TGTGCCAGCAGTTCTAGGGGGTTCGGCACAGATACGCAGTATTTT.

This clonotype was seen only a few times. The rearrangement uses TRBV18 and TRBJ1-2; the D gene is possibly TRBD1 (5 bases). Per the germline V gene, CDR1 is KGHSH and CDR2 is LQKENI. The CDR3 contains 15 residues. The V and J ends lost 0 bases and 0 bases respectively, with 8 bases between them. The CDR3 nucleotides read TGTGCCAGCTCACCACCGGGACTGACTAACTATGGCTACACCTTC. Residues: CASSPPGLTNYGYTF.

This clonotype was observed many times. The chain links TRBV5-1 to TRBJ1-5, with a tentative D call TRBD1 (5 bases). CDR1 is SGHRS and CDR2 is YFSETQ in the germline V gene. The germline V and J ends were trimmed by 0 bases and 6 bases, with 10 bases remaining between them. There are 14 residues in the CDR3. CDR3 coding DNA: TGCGCCAGCAGCTTGGACTGGGGACGTCAGCCCCAGCATTTT. Translating gives CASSLDWGRQPQHF. Variable domain in full (rest from reference TRBV5-1 and TRBJ1-5): KAGVTQTPRYLIKTRGQQVTLSCSPISGHRSVSWYQQTPGQGLQFLFEYFSETQRNKGNFPGRFSGRQFSNSRSEMNVSTLELGDSALYLCASSLDWGRQPQHFGDGTRLSIL.

The V call is TRBV20-1, the J call TRBJ1-2; TRBD1 matches 8 bases. Unmatched junction bases numbered 6, after V lost 1 base and J lost 8 bases. The CDR3 is made up of 13 amino acids. Germline-derived CDR1 and CDR2 are DFQATT and SNEGSKA (reference sequence). CDR3 residues: CSARGQGTSGYTF. The CDR3 DNA reads as TGCAGTGCTAGAGGACAGGGGACCTCGGGCTACACCTTC.

The chain's CDR3 is CASSESRGLDEQFF. Written as DNA, the CDR3 is TGCGCCAGCAGTGAGTCGAGGGGTCTGGATGAGCAGTTCTTC. The chain links TRBV10-1 to TRBJ2-1, with D possibly called TRBD1 or TRBD2 (5 bases each). Trimming removed 0 bases from V and 8 bases from J, with 11 bases in between. The CDR3 consists of 14 residues. Germline-derived CDR1 and CDR2 are WNHNN and SYGVQD (reference sequence).

The genes are TRBV13 and TRBJ2-3; D is uncertain. V shed 5 bases and J shed 2 bases, with 11 bases lying between them. The CDR3 runs 14 residues. Per the germline V gene, CDR1 is PRHDT and CDR2 is FYEKMQ (reference sequence). As DNA, the CDR3 is TGTGCCAGCAGCCAAAGGAGACTCACAGATACGCAGTATTTT. Its protein is CASSQRRLTDTQYF.

This clonotype was observed at least ten times. The rearrangement links TRBV10-3 to TRBJ1-1, with TRBD1 identical over 9 bases. This CDR3 has 13 amino acids. The V gene end was trimmed by 10 bases and the J gene end by 5 bases; junction bases not matched to a gene: 8. Germline CDR1 is ENHRY and CDR2 is SYGVKD. This CDR3 is CATRQGVWTEAFF. CDR3 DNA sequence: TGTGCCACGAGACAGGGGGTTTGGACTGAAGCTTTCTTT.

Turning to this clonotype: This may stem from a read error, because a much larger clone lies one nucleotide away. The chain is built from TRBV2 and TRBJ2-7, with D hard to call. Germline V lookup: CDR1 SNHLY, CDR2 FYNNEI. This CDR3 region has 12 residues. The V and J ends lost 7 bases and 0 bases respectively, with 7 bases between them. The CDR3: CASNQDSYEQYF. In nucleotides, the CDR3 is TGTGCCAGCAACCAGGACTCCTACGAGCAGTACTTC.

This clonotype was seen ten or more times. The V and J genes are TRBV18 and TRBJ1-1; maybe TRBD1 (5 bases). V was shortened by 8 bases and J by 4 bases, with 8 bases between the two germline ends. The CDR3 runs to 11 residues. CDR1 and CDR2 (germline): KGHSH, LQKENI. This CDR3 is CASVGATEAFF. The CDR3, as DNA: TGTGCCAGCGTCGGGGCCACTGAAGCTTTCTTT.

This sequence joins TRBV5-1 and TRBJ1-6; the D gene is possibly TRBD1 (5 bases). This CDR3 has 17 amino acids. CDR1 is SGHRS and CDR2 is YFSETQ in the germline V gene. The ends were cut back, 5 bases at V and 0 bases at J, with 15 bases in the middle. CDR3 loop: CASRLTGRSSYNSPLHF. The CDR3 bases are TGCGCCAGCAGACTTACGGGACGTAGCTCCTATAATTCACCCCTCCACTTT.

This clonotype occurred many times. J is TRBJ2-4 and V is TRBV20-1; 12 positions match TRBD2. With V trimmed by 2 bases and J by 7 bases, 15 bases remained unmatched. The germline V gene has CDR1 DFQATT and CDR2 SNEGSKA (reference sequence). The CDR3 sequence is 18 residues long. CDR3 bases: TGCAGTGCTAGAAAACTAGCGGGAGGTTCCTACGTAGGGAACATTCAGTACTTC. This sequence encodes CSARKLAGGSYVGNIQYF.

This clonotype was seen at least ten times. The chain employs TRBV2 and TRBJ2-5, with a possible D match to TRBD1 (6 bases). Germline V gene lookup returns CDR1 SNHLY and CDR2 FYNNEI. Trimming took 7 bases from V and 2 from J, leaving 11 bases between them. The CDR3 is 13 amino acids. CDR3 nucleotides: TGTGCCAGCAACCTCAGGGGACAAGAGACCCAGTACTTC. This sequence encodes CASNLRGQETQYF.

This clonotype occurred once. V gene TRBV4-1 combines with J gene TRBJ2-1, with D possibly being TRBD1 or TRBD2 (6 bases each). The CDR3 contains 17 residues. Trimming took off 3 bases at V and 9 bases at J, with 24 bases between the two ends. Germline-derived CDR1 and CDR2 are MGHRA and YSYEKL. CDR3 DNA: TGCGCCAGCAGCCAGGCCAAGGGGGTAACGGGGGTTCGTGAGCAGTTCTTC. Translation gives CASSQAKGVTGVREQFF.

This clonotype showed up many times. This rearrangement joins TRBV29-1 to TRBJ2-5; D is perhaps TRBD1 (6 bases). Trimming cost V 0 bases and J 1 base, with 6 bases left between them. The CDR3 totals 13 residues. The germline V gene encodes CDR1 SQVTM and CDR2 ANQGSEA. The CDR3 DNA is TGCAGCGTTGAAGAGGGGGCCCAAGAGACCCAGTACTTC. Translating it yields CSVEEGAQETQYF.

The chain has TRBV6-5 and TRBJ1-5; the D gene is possibly TRBD1 (6 bases). This CDR3 is built from 14 residues. Germline loops: CDR1 MNHEY, CDR2 SVGAGI. Deletions cut 4 bases from V and 2 bases from J, with 9 bases between. CDR3 loop: CASSWGAGNQPQHF. In DNA form, the CDR3 reads TGTGCCAGCAGTTGGGGGGCAGGCAATCAGCCCCAGCATTTT.

This clonotype occurred a few times. V gene TRBV20-1 combines with J gene TRBJ2-3; 9 nucleotides match TRBD1. The junction had 6 bases not matched to a gene; V was cut back by 6 bases and J by 2 bases. CDR1 and CDR2 (germline): DFQATT, SNEGSKA (reference sequence). This CDR3 has 14 amino acids. Here the CDR3 DNA reads TGCAGTGCCCCACAGGGGGCGAACACAGATACGCAGTATTTT. This codes for CSAPQGANTDTQYF.